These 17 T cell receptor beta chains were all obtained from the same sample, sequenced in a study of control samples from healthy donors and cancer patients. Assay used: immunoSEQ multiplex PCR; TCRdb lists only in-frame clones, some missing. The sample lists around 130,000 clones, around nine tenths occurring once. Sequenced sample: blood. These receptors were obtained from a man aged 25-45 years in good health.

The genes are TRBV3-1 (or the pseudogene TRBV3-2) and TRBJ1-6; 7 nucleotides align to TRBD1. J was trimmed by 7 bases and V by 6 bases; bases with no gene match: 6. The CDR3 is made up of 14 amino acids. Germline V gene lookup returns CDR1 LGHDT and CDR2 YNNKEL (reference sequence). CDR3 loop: CASRGQLGNSPLHF. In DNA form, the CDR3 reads TGTGCCAGCAGGGGACAGCTAGGAAATTCACCCCTCCACTTT.

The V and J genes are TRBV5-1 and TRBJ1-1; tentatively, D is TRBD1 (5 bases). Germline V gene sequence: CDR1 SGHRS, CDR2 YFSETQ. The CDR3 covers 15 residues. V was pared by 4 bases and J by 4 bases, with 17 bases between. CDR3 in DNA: TGCGCCAGCAGCCTGACACCGACAGCGGGCACTGAAGCTTTCTTT. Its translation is CASSLTPTAGTEAFF.

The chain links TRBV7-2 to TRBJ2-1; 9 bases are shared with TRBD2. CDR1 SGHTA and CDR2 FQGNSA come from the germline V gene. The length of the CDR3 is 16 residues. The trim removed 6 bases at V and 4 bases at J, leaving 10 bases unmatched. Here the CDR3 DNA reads TGTGCCAGCAGTACTAGCGGGCCCCAGACTTACAATGAGCAGTTCTTC. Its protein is CASSTSGPQTYNEQFF. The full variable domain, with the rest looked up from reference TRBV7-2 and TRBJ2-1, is GAGVSQSPSNKVTEKGKDVELRCDPISGHTALYWYRQSLGQGLEFLIYFQGNSAPDKSGLPSDRFSAERTGGSVSTLTIQRTQQEDSAVYLCASSTSGPQTYNEQFFGPGTRLTVL.

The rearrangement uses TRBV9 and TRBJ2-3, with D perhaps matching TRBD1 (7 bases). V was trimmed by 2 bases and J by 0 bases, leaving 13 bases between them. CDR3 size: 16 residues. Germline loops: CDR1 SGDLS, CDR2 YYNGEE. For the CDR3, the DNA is TGTGCCAGCAGCGTCAGGGGGGACACTAGCACAGATACGCAGTATTTT. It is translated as CASSVRGDTSTDTQYF.

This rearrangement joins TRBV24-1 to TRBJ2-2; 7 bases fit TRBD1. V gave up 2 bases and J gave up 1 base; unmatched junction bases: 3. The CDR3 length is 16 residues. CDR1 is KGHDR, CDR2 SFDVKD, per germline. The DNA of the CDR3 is TGTGCCACCAGTGATTCGACAGGGATGAACACCGGGGAGCTGTTTTTT. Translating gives CATSDSTGMNTGELFF.

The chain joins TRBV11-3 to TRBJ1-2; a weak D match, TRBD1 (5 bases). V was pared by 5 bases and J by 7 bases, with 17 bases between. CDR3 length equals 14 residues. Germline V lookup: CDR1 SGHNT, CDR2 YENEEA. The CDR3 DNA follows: TGTGCCAGCAGCAGAAATGGCGGGGGAAGTGGCTACACCTTC. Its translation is CASSRNGGGSGYTF. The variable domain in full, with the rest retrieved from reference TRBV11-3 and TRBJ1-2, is EAGVVQSPRYKIIEKKQPVAFWCNPISGHNTLYWYLQNLGQGPELLIRYENEEAVDDSQLPKDRFSAERLKGVDSTLKIQPAELGDSAVYLCASSRNGGGSGYTFGSGTRLTVV.

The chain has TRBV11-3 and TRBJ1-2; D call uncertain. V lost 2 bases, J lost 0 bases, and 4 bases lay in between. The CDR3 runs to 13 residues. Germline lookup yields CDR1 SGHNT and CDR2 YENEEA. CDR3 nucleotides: TGTGCCAGCAGCTTACGAACTAACTATGGCTACACCTTC. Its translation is CASSLRTNYGYTF.

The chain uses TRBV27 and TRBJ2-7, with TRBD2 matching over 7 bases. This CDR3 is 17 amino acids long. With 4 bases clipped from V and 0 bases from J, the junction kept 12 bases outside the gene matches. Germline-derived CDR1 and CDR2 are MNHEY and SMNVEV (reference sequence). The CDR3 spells CASSSRSGVSSSYEQYV. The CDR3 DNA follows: TGTGCCAGCAGTTCCCGGAGCGGGGTATCGAGCTCCTACGAGCAGTACGTC.

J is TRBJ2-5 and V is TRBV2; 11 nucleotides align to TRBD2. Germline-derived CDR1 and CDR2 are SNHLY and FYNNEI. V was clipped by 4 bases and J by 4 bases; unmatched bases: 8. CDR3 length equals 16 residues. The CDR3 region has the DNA TGTGCCAGCAGTGTAAAACTAGCGGGGGTCCGAGAGACCCAGTACTTC. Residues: CASSVKLAGVRETQYF. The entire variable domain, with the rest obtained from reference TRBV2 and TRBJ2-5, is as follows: EPEVTQTPSHQVTQMGQEVILRCVPISNHLYFYWYRQILGQKVEFLVSFYNNEISEKSEIFDDQFSVERPDGSNFTLKIRSTKLEDSAMYFCASSVKLAGVRETQYFGPGTRLLVL.

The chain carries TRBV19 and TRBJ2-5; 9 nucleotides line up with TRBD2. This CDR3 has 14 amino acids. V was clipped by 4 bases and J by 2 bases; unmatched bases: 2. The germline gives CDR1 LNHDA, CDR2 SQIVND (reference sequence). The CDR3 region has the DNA TGTGCCAGTAGTAGAACTAGCGGGCAAGAGACCCAGTACTTC. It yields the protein CASSRTSGQETQYF.

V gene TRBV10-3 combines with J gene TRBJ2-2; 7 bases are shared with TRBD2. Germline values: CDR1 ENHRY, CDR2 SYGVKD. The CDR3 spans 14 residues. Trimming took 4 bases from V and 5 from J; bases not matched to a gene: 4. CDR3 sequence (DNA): TGTGCCATCAGTGCGGCGGGGGTGACCGGGGAGCTGTTTTTT. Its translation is CAISAAGVTGELFF.

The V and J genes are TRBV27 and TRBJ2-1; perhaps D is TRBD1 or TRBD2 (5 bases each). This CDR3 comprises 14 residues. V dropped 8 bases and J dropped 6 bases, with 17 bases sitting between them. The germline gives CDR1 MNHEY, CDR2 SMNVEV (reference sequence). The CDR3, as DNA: TGTGCCAGCCTCCCGAGAGGGGAAGGCAATGAGCAGTTCTTC. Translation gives CASLPRGEGNEQFF.

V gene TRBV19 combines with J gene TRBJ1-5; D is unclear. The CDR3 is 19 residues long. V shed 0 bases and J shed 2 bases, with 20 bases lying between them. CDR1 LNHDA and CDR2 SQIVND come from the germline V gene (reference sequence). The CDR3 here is CASSIEPGMGKLGNQPQHF. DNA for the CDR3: TGTGCCAGTAGTATAGAACCGGGTATGGGTAAGCTAGGCAATCAGCCCCAGCATTTT.

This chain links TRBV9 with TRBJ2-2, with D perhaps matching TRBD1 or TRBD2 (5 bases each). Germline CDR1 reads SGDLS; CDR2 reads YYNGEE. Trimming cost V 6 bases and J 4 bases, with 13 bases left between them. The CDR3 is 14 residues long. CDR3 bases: TGTGCCAGCACCTGGGACCTTCTCACCGGGGAGCTGTTTTTT. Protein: CASTWDLLTGELFF.

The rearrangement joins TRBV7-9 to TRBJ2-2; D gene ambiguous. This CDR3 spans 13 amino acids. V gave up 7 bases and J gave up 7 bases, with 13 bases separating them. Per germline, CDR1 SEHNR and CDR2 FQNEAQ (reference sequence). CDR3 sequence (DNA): TGTGCCAGCATCTCTCAAGGGTACGGGGAGCTGTTTTTT. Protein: CASISQGYGELFF.

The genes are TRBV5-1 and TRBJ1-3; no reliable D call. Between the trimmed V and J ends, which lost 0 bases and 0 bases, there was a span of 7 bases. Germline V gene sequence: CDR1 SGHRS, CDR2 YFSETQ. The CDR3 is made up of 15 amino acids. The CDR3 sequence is CASSLGALSGNTIYF. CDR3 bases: TGCGCCAGCAGCTTGGGGGCGCTCTCTGGAAACACCATATATTTT.

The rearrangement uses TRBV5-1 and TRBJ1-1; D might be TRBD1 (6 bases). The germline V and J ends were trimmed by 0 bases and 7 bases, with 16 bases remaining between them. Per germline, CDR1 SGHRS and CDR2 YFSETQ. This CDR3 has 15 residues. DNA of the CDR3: TGCGCCAGCAGCTTGGGGAAGGGGACAACTAATGAAGCTTTCTTT. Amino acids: CASSLGKGTTNEAFF.